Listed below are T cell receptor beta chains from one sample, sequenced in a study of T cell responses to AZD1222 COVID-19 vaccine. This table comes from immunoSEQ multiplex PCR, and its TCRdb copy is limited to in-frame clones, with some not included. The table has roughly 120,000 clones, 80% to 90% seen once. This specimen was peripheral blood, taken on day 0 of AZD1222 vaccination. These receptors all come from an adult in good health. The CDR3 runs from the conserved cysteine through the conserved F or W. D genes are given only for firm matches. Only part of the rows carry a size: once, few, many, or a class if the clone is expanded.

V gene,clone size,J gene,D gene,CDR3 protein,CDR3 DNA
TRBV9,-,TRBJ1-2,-,CASSVDPTNYGYTF,TGTGCCAGCAGCGTAGACCCGACTAACTATGGCTATACCTTC
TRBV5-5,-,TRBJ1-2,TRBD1,CASNDRGRSGYTF,TGTGCCAGCAATGACAGGGGGCGGAGTGGCTACACCTTC
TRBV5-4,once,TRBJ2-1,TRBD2,CASSLNPGTSFSEQFF,TGTGCCAGCAGCTTAAACCCCGGGACTAGTTTCAGTGAGCAGTTCTTC
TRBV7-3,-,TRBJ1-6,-,CASSLQGSYNSPLHF,TGTGCCAGCAGCTTACAGGGATCGTATAATTCACCCCTCCACTTT
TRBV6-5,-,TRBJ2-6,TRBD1,CASIDRAGANVLTF,TGTGCCAGCATCGACAGGGCTGGGGCCAACGTCCTGACTTTC
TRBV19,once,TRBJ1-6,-,CASEDPKLSYNSPLHF,TGTGCCAGTGAGGACCCCAAACTCTCCTATAATTCACCCCTCCACTTT
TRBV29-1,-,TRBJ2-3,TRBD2,CSVRKLAGGRDTQYF,TGCAGCGTACGGAAGCTAGCGGGGGGTCGGGATACGCAGTATTTT
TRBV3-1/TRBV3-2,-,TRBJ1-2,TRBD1,CASRRQGSPVGYTF,TGTGCCAGCAGACGACAGGGTTCCCCTGTTGGCTACACCTTC
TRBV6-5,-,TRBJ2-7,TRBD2,CASSHGLAGDYEQYF,TGTGCCAGCAGTCACGGACTAGCGGGGGACTACGAGCAGTACTTC
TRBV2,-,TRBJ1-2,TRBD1,CASSESRTGGFGYTF,TGTGCCAGCAGTGAATCGAGGACAGGGGGATTTGGCTACACCTTC
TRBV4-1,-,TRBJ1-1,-,CASSFEGGLNTEAFF,TGCGCCAGCAGTTTCGAGGGGGGCCTGAACACTGAAGCTTTCTTT
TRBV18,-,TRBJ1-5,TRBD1,CASSRGQGLGQPQHF,TGTGCCAGCTCTCGGGGACAGGGTTTGGGTCAGCCCCAGCATTTT
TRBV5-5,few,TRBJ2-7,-,CASSLSPSASYEQYF,TGTGCCAGCAGCTTATCCCCTAGCGCCTCCTACGAGCAGTACTTC
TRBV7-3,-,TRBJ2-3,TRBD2,CASSSPGTSGSAPTDTQYF,TGTGCCAGCAGCTCTCCCGGGACTAGCGGGAGTGCACCGACAGATACGCAGTATTTT
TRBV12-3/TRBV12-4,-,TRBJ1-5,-,CASRVAGGQPQHF,TGTGCCAGCAGAGTAGCTGGAGGTCAGCCCCAGCATTTT
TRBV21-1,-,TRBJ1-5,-,CASSKPDRVGKPQHF,TGTGCCAGCAGCAAGCCGGACAGGGTAGGGAAGCCCCAGCATTTT
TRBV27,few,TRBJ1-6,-,CASSSTDLNSPLHF,TGTGCCAGCAGTTCCACCGACCTTAATTCACCCCTCCACTTT
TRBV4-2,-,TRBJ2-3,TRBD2,CASSQGTSVGTDTQYF,TGTGCCAGCAGCCAAGGGACTAGCGTAGGCACAGATACGCAGTATTTT
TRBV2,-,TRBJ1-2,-,CASSALTGSNTF,TGTGCCAGCAGTGCCTTGACAGGTTCCAACACCTTC
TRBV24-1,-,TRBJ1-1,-,CATSDPKWGPVF,TGTGCCACCAGTGACCCCAAGTGGGGGCCCGTCTTT
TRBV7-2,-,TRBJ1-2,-,CASSLEGRYGYTF,TGTGCCAGCAGCTTAGAGGGGAGGTATGGCTACACCTTC
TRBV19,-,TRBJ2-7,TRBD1,CASSMDRDGYEQYF,TGTGCCAGTAGTATGGACAGGGACGGATACGAGCAGTACTTC
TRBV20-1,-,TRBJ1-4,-,CSAGGRREVFF,TGCAGTGCCGGAGGCCGCCGGGAGGTGTTTTTT
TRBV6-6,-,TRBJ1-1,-,CASSYSKGYEAFF,TGTGCCAGCAGTTACTCCAAGGGATATGAAGCTTTCTTT
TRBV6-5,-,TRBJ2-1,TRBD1,CASSYSRGLLEQFF,TGTGCCAGCAGTTACTCCAGGGGGCTGCTTGAGCAGTTCTTC
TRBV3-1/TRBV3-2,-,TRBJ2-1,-,CASSQDGSSYNEQFF,TGTGCCAGCAGCCAAGACGGAAGCTCCTACAATGAGCAGTTCTTC
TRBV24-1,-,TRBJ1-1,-,CATSDPYDTEAFF,TGTGCCACCAGTGACCCGTACGACACTGAAGCTTTCTTT
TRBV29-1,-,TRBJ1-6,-,CSVGTDNSPLHF,TGCAGCGTCGGGACGGATAATTCACCCCTCCACTTT
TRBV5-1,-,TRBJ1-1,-,CASSLQASNTEAFF,TGCGCCAGCAGCTTGCAAGCTTCGAACACTGAAGCTTTCTTT
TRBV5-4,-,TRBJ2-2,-,CASSLGGDGELFF,TGTGCCAGCAGCTTGGGGGGGGACGGGGAGCTGTTTTTT
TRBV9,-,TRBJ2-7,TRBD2,CASSVWEGAYEQYF,TGTGCCAGCAGCGTATGGGAGGGAGCCTACGAGCAGTACTTC
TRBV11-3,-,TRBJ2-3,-,CASSPNRAGTDTQYF,TGTGCCAGCAGCCCAAACAGGGCTGGCACAGATACGCAGTATTTT
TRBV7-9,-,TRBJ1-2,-,CASSPGGLTNYGYTF,TGTGCCAGCAGCCCAGGAGGGCTAACTAACTATGGCTACACCTTC
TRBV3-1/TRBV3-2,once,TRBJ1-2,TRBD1,CASSQDRTGGRLGYTF,TGTGCCAGCAGCCAAGACAGGACAGGCGGCAGGCTGGGCTACACCTTC
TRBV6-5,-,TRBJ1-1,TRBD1,CASSDRANTEAFF,TGTGCCAGCAGCGACAGGGCAAACACTGAAGCTTTCTTT
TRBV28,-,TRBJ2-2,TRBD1,CASSQPLDRGSYTGELFF,TGTGCCAGCAGCCAACCTCTGGACAGGGGCAGTTACACCGGGGAGCTGTTTTTT
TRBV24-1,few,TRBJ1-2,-,CATSDGGSIGYTF,TGTGCCACCAGCGACGGGGGAAGTATTGGCTACACCTTC